This T cell receptor beta chain was captured in a study of shared clonotypes between healthy human individuals. Germline CDR1 and CDR2: KGHSH and LQKENI. The CDR3 covers 13 residues. Trimming shortened V by 2 bases and J by 3 bases, and 8 bases separated the two germline ends. The protocol was immunoSEQ multiplex PCR, while the TCRdb copy is restricted to in-frame clones and leaves out a portion. The sample yields more than 2,000,000 clones, approximately 94% seen once. Regarding this clone: Other DNA sequences from this sample encode an identical CDR3 as well.

The TCR sequence derives from a man between 18 and 29 years old in good health. The sample comprised naive CD4+ T cells sorted from blood. As to subset: CD45RA+ positively selected. The chain employs TRBV18 and TRBJ2-7; D remains ambiguous. The CDR3 DNA sequence: TGTGCCAGCTCACCAGGACCCAGCTACGAGCAGTACTTC. It encodes CASSPGPSYEQYF.